This entry features one T cell receptor beta chain sequence. The sample comes from a study of blood T cell repertoires in COVID-19. Study information: The United States, Italy and Spain were the sources of the acute and convalescent COVID-19 samples. The cDNA or gDNA used as material had been derived from T cells, B-cell-depleted T cells, or PBMCs.

Per the study methods: The assay estimated nucleated cells by amplifying reference gene primers. Profiled with immunoSEQ multiplex PCR; TCRdb holds only in-frame clones, not every one. V, J and clone size derive from that table, while D and trimming were established from the DNA sequence. The sample contains around 53,000 clones, around nine tenths of which appear only once. Followed longitudinally, the Seattle patients had been enrolled during active infection. Sequences were obtained from peripheral blood. The sequence was obtained from an older woman with COVID-19, enrolled during active disease.

In DNA form, the CDR3 reads TGCGCCAGCAGCCAAGAACGGGGGACCCGGGACAGTATCCGAAACACCATATATTTT. This translates into CASSQERGTRDSIRNTIYF. This rearrangement joins TRBV4-1 to TRBJ1-3, with 7 bases lining up with TRBD1. This CDR3 has 19 amino acids. The germline CDR1 and CDR2 sequences are MGHRA and YSYEKL. V dropped 0 bases and J dropped 5; count of bases not matched to a gene: 16.